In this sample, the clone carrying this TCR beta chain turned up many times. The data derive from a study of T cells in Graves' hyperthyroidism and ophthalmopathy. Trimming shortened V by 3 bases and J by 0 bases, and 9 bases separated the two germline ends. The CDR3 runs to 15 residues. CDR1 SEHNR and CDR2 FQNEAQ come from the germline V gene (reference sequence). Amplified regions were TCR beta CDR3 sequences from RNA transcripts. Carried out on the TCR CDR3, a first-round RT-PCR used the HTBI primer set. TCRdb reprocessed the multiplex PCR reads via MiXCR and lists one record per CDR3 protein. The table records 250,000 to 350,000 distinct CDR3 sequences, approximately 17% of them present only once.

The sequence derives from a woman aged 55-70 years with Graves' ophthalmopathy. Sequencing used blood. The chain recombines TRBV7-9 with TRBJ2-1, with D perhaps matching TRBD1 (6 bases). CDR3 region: CASSFRGSSYNEQFF. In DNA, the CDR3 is TGTGCCAGCAGCTTCAGGGGAAGCTCCTACAATGAGCAGTTCTTC.